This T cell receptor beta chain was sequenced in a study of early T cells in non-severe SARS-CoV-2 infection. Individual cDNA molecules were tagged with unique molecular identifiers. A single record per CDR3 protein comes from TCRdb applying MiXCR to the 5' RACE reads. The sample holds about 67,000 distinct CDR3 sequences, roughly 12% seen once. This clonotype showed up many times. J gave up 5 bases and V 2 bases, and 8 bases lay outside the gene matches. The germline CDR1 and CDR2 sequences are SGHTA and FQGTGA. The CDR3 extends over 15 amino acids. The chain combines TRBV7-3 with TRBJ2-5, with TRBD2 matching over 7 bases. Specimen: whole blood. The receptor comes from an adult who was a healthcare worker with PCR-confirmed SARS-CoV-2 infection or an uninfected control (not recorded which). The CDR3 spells CASSLLGGRGETQYF. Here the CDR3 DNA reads TGTGCCAGCAGCTTACTCGGCGGGAGAGGCGAGACCCAGTACTTC. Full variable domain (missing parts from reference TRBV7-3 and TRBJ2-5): GAGVSQTPSNKVTEKGKYVELRCDPISGHTALYWYRQSLGQGPEFLIYFQGTGAADDSGLPNDRFFAVRPEGSVSTLKIQRTERGDSAVYLCASSLLGGRGETQYFGPGTRLLVL.